This entry concerns a single TCR beta chain. Profiled with immunoSEQ multiplex PCR; TCRdb holds only in-frame clones, not every one. The sample lists hundreds of thousands of clones, around 97% occurring once. This entry comes from a study of shared clonotypes between healthy human individuals. CDR1 and CDR2 from the germline V gene are MDHEN and SYDVKM. This CDR3 contains 14 residues. Trimming stripped 3 bases from V and 2 bases from J, with 5 bases between. This chain uses TRBV28 with TRBJ2-6; the D is unclear. The sample comprised naive CD4+ T cells sorted from blood. The sample's subset: CD45RA+ positively selected. This TCR came from a woman aged 30 to 39 in good health. CDR3 amino acids: CASSFGAGANVLTF. The CDR3 DNA reads TGTGCCAGCAGTTTCGGCGCTGGGGCCAACGTCCTGACTTTC.